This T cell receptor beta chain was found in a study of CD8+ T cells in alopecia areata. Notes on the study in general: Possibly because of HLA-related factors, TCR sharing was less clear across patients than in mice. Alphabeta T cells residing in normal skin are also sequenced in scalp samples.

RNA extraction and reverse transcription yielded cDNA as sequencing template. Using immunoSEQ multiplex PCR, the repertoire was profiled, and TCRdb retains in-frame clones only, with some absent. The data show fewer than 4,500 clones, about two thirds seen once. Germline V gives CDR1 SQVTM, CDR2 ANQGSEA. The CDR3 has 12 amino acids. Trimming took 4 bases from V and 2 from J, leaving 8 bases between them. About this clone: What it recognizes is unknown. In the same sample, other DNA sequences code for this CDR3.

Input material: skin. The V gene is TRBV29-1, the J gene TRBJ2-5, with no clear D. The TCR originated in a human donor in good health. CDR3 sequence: CSVVPAQETQYF. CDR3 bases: TGCAGCGTTGTGCCTGCACAAGAGACCCAGTACTTC. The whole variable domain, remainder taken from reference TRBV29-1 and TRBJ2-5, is SAVISQKPSRDICQRGTSLTIQCQVDSQVTMMFWYRQQPGQSLTLIATANQGSEATYESGFVIDKFPISRPNLTFSTLTVSNMSPEDSSIYLCSVVPAQETQYFGPGTRLLVL.